Below, 16 T cell receptor beta chains from the same sample are listed, as sequenced in a study of PD-1 blockade in classical Hodgkin lymphoma. Some clones are missing from TCRdb's copy, which holds only in-frame ones; the method was immunoSEQ multiplex PCR. The data contain about 46,000 clones, roughly 73% of them seen just once; the ten biggest clones take up approximately 9.9%. Relapse was seen in all patients after autologous stem cell transplantation, and brentuximab vedotin exposure was variable. Source: peripheral blood mononuclear cells (PBMCs), taken at baseline. The receptors originated from a human donor with classical Hodgkin lymphoma.

In the case of this clone: Different DNA sequences within this sample yield the same CDR3. The chain uses TRBV5-1 and TRBJ2-5, with D unclear. This CDR3 has 14 amino acids. Germline CDR1 reads SGHRS; CDR2 reads YFSETQ. Trimming shortened V by 2 bases and J by 5 bases, and 13 bases separated the two germline ends. The CDR3 DNA is TGCGCCAGCAGCTTAGACTCGACGGAGGAGACCCAGTACTTC. Translation gives CASSLDSTEETQYF.

This sequence joins TRBV9 and TRBJ2-3; D may be TRBD2 (5 bases). CDR3 size: 13 residues. Germline V lookup: CDR1 SGDLS, CDR2 YYNGEE. The germline V and J ends were trimmed by 6 bases and 5 bases, with 13 bases remaining between them. The CDR3, as DNA: TGTGCCAGCACCTCCTCCGGGGAAGATACGCAGTATTTT. Translating gives CASTSSGEDTQYF.

The chain uses TRBV5-1 and TRBJ1-1; 7 bases match TRBD1. Germline CDR1 is SGHRS and CDR2 is YFSETQ. CDR3 length equals 15 residues. V gave up 0 bases and J gave up 4 bases; unmatched junction bases: 6. CDR3 sequence reads: CASSLVTGVSTEAFF. In DNA form, the CDR3 reads TGCGCCAGCAGCTTGGTCACAGGGGTTAGCACTGAAGCTTTCTTT.

The chain is built from TRBV6-1 and TRBJ1-4; 8 positions match TRBD1. Germline loops: CDR1 MNHNS, CDR2 SASEGT. Unmatched junction bases numbered 15, after V lost 4 bases and J lost 5 bases. The CDR3 extends over 18 amino acids. The CDR3 nucleotides read TGTGCCAGCAGTGGCCCGCCCGAACCCCGGGACAGGAATGAAAAACTGTTTTTT. Residues: CASSGPPEPRDRNEKLFF.

The chain couples TRBV5-4 to TRBJ1-2; TRBD1 might be the D (5 bases). The CDR3 contains 15 residues. CDR1 and CDR2 (germline): SGHNT, YYREEE (reference sequence). V lost 4 bases and J 4 bases, leaving 17 bases between the germline ends. The CDR3 region is CASSAGGEEGYGYTF. CDR3 coding DNA: TGTGCCAGCAGCGCTGGGGGAGAGGAAGGCTATGGCTACACCTTC.

The chain uses TRBV2 and TRBJ1-6; 11 bases map to TRBD1. The V segment lost 7 bases and the J segment 7 bases; nucleotides outside the gene matches: 9. The germline V gene has CDR1 SNHLY and CDR2 FYNNEI. The CDR3 is 16 residues long. The CDR3 bases are TGTGCCAGCATCGCGGACAGGGGGCCATGGAATTCACCCCTCCACTTT. This codes for CASIADRGPWNSPLHF.

This clone showed up many times. Mismatch with germline at one junction end may stem from a read error. The rearrangement uses TRBV10-3 and TRBJ1-2; possibly TRBD1 for D (6 bases). The CDR3 covers 12 residues. In germline, CDR1 is ENHRY, CDR2 SYGVKD. DNA for the CDR3: TGTGCCATCAGTGAGCCTGGACAGCTAGGACTCTTC. Translation gives CAISEPGQLGLF.

V usage is TRBV2 and J usage is TRBJ2-5, with a tentative D call TRBD1 (5 bases). This CDR3 is built from 11 residues. Per germline, CDR1 SNHLY and CDR2 FYNNEI. The V end was cut by 7 bases, the J end by 5 bases, with 8 bases between. The CDR3 coding sequence is TGTGCCAGCAAGGGGTTGGAGACCCAGTACTTC. Its translation is CASKGLETQYF.

This clone was found a few times. The chain is built from TRBV29-1 and TRBJ2-3; 8 nucleotides line up with TRBD2. Unmatched junction bases numbered 8, after V lost 4 bases and J lost 2 bases. The CDR3 consists of 15 residues. Germline V gene data show CDR1 as SQVTM and CDR2 as ANQGSEA. The DNA for the CDR3 is TGCAGCGTTGCACCACCGGGACTAGACACAGATACGCAGTATTTT. This encodes CSVAPPGLDTDTQYF.

CDR3 loop: CSASQGAEAFF. CDR3 nucleotide sequence: TGCAGTGCTAGCCAGGGGGCTGAAGCTTTCTTT. The chain recombines TRBV20-1 with TRBJ1-1; 7 bases line up with TRBD1. Germline trimming cut 3 bases from V and 6 bases from J; bases unmatched to any gene: 1. The length of the CDR3 is 11 residues. Germline CDR1 DFQATT, CDR2 SNEGSKA (reference sequence).

The chain recombines TRBV5-1 with TRBJ2-5; TRBD1 might be the D (5 bases). V was trimmed by 5 bases and J by 4 bases, leaving 18 bases between them. This CDR3 has 15 amino acids. Germline V gene lookup returns CDR1 SGHRS and CDR2 YFSETQ. The CDR3 nucleotides read TGCGCCAGCAGTGGTCAGGGTATAGGTGGAGAGACCCAGTACTTC. This translates into CASSGQGIGGETQYF.

This rearrangement joins TRBV11-2 to TRBJ2-5; 7 bases match TRBD2. Unmatched junction bases numbered 7, after V lost 4 bases and J lost 5 bases. Germline assignment: CDR1 SGHAT and CDR2 FQNNGV. The CDR3 loop spans 14 amino acids. This chain's CDR3 is CASSSETSEETQYF. The CDR3 DNA is TGTGCCAGCAGCTCTGAAACTAGCGAGGAGACCCAGTACTTC.

A few counts support this clone. The genes are TRBV7-9 and TRBJ2-1; no firm D call. This CDR3 region has 12 residues. From germline, CDR1 is SEHNR and CDR2 FQNEAQ (reference sequence). The germline V and J ends were trimmed by 2 bases and 5 bases, with 4 bases remaining between them. The CDR3 region has the DNA TGTGCCAGCAGCTTATCTCACAATGAGCAGTTCTTC. Its translation is CASSLSHNEQFF.

V gene TRBV7-9 combines with J gene TRBJ1-1; maybe TRBD1 (5 bases). Germline CDR1 SEHNR, CDR2 FQNEAQ (reference sequence). The CDR3 sequence is 15 residues long. The ends were cut back, 2 bases at V and 2 bases at J, with 12 bases in the middle. CDR3 protein: CASSLSLGVNTEAFF. The DNA for the CDR3 is TGTGCCAGCAGCTTAAGTCTAGGGGTTAACACTGAAGCTTTCTTT.

The chain joins TRBV5-1 to TRBJ1-1; TRBD1 is a possible D gene (5 bases). This CDR3 is built from 14 residues. CDR1 and CDR2 (germline): SGHRS, YFSETQ. V was cut by 1 base and J by 1 base, with 8 bases left in between. CDR3 amino acids: CASSLFGGNTEAFF. CDR3 sequence (DNA): TGCGCCAGCAGCTTGTTTGGGGGGAACACTGAAGCTTTCTTT.

V usage is TRBV19 and J usage is TRBJ1-2; D is unclear. The CDR3 length is 15 residues. CDR1 LNHDA and CDR2 SQIVND come from the germline V gene (reference sequence). Trimming left V 3 bases short and J 4 bases short, with 15 bases between. CDR3 bases: TGTGCCAGTAGTATCTCAGGAGGTAACAGCTATGGCTACACCTTC. Translating it yields CASSISGGNSYGYTF. Together with reference TRBV19 and TRBJ1-2, the CDR3 gives the full variable domain: DGGITQSPKYLFRKEGQNVTLSCEQNLNHDAMYWYRQDPGQGLRLIYYSQIVNDFQKGDIAEGYSVSREKKESFPLTVTSAQKNPTAFYLCASSISGGNSYGYTFGSGTRLTVV.